The clone carrying this T cell receptor beta chain was counted a few times. Its matching antigen is unknown. The source of the sample is a study of identical twins. This CDR3 is built from 15 residues. V lost 10 bases to trimming and J lost 0 bases, with 16 bases between them. Germline CDR1 MNHNS, CDR2 SASEGT. Template switching added a universal primer site, and cDNA bore unique molecular identifiers. One entry per CDR3 protein, called by TCRdb with MiXCR from the 5' RACE reads. The sample includes about 190,000 distinct CDR3 sequences, around 15% of them seen just once. The study, taken as a whole, reports: Memory repertoires showed no such pattern, whereas abundant cord blood beta clonotypes carried fewer insertions.

The data also belong to a second study, concerning T cells expressing NK-cell markers. That study adds: The authors derived TCR beta repertoires from sorted CD3+CD56+NKG2C+, CD3+CD56+NKG2C- and CD3+CD56-NKG2C+ T cells. For a few donors, these clonotypes were likewise the leading ones in the CD3+CD56-NKG2C+ fraction.

The clonotype originates from a woman aged 18-29 years in good health. V and J are TRBV6-1 and TRBJ2-1; D remains unclear. The specimen sequenced was CD8+ T cells sorted from blood. CDR3 coding DNA: TGTGCCACGTACCTACAGCGAGGCTCCTACAATGAGCAGTTCTTC. Translating gives CATYLQRGSYNEQFF.